Listed below are T cell receptor beta chains from one sample, sequenced in a study of control samples from healthy donors and cancer patients. Data came from immunoSEQ multiplex PCR; TCRdb stores just in-frame clones and leaves some out. The repertoire holds approximately 100,000 clones, with 80% to 95% as singletons. The source material was blood. The receptors here all came from a human donor in good health. The donor label of this sample is uncertain. The CDR3 runs from the conserved cysteine through the conserved F or W. A D gene is named only where the DNA matches it firmly. Clone size is given for some rows only: seen once, a few or many times, or a class if the clone is expanded.

.,TRBJ1-6,TRBV19,.,CASKGLPGPSPTPLHF,TGTGCCAGTAAGGGACTACCGGGTCCCTCTCCGACACCCCTCCACTTT
TRBD1,TRBJ1-4,TRBV25-1,few,CASSGRTGRDEKLFF,TGTGCCAGCAGTGGGCGGACAGGAAGAGACGAAAAACTGTTTTTT
.,TRBJ1-3,TRBV27,.,CASSSLGGALSGNTIYF,TGTGCCAGCAGTTCCCTGGGAGGGGCCCTCTCTGGAAACACCATATATTTT
.,TRBJ2-1,TRBV6-1,once,CASSATGHEQFF,TGTGCCAGCAGTGCTACAGGGCATGAGCAGTTCTTC
.,TRBJ2-5,TRBV7-3,.,CASSPTGETQYF,TGTGCCAGCAGCCCCACCGGGGAGACCCAGTACTTC
.,TRBJ1-1,TRBV19,.,CASRIGESEAFF,TGTGCCAGTAGAATCGGGGAATCTGAAGCTTTCTTT
.,TRBJ1-5,TRBV19,.,CASLSAGGANQPQHF,TGTGCCAGTCTTTCGGCGGGGGGGGCTAATCAGCCCCAGCATTTT
.,TRBJ2-1,TRBV5-4,.,CASSPSIFDNEQFF,TGTGCCAGCAGCCCCTCGATCTTCGACAATGAGCAGTTCTTC
.,TRBJ2-2,TRBV10-3,.,CAISESLNTGELFF,TGTGCCATCAGTGAGTCTCTGAACACCGGGGAGCTGTTTTTT
TRBD1,TRBJ1-1,TRBV24-1,.,CATSVGQGADTEAFF,TGTGCCACCAGTGTTGGACAGGGGGCGGACACTGAAGCTTTCTTT
.,TRBJ1-1,TRBV6-5,medium-sized,CASSYSPGGDTEAFF,TGTGCCAGCAGTTACTCCCCCGGGGGCGACACTGAAGCTTTCTTT
TRBD2,TRBJ2-3,TRBV10-3,.,CASKLAGVGDTQYF,TGTGCCAGTAAACTAGCGGGGGTGGGAGATACGCAGTATTTT
.,TRBJ2-2,TRBV12-5,.,CASGLVHTGELFF,TGTGCTAGTGGTTTGGTACATACCGGGGAGCTGTTTTTT
TRBD1,TRBJ1-2,TRBV7-2,.,CASSRDRAGYGYTF,TGTGCCAGCAGCCGGGACAGGGCAGGCTATGGCTACACCTTC
TRBD1,TRBJ1-1,TRBV3-1/TRBV3-2,.,CASSQLFRTGRTEAFF,TGTGCCAGCAGCCAACTCTTCCGGACAGGGAGAACTGAAGCTTTCTTT
.,TRBJ2-3,TRBV11-2,.,CASSPGAGVPSTDTQYF,TGTGCCAGCAGCCCGGGGGCGGGAGTCCCTAGCACAGATACGCAGTATTTT
.,TRBJ1-2,TRBV6-1,few,CASSESGTAYGYTF,TGTGCCAGCAGTGAAAGTGGGACGGCCTATGGCTACACCTTC
TRBD2,TRBJ2-7,TRBV3-1/TRBV3-2,.,CASSLSGGRSYEQYF,TGTGCCAGCAGTCTTAGCGGGGGCCGCAGCTACGAGCAGTACTTC
TRBD1,TRBJ2-3,TRBV28,.,CASSPTGARLPDTQYF,TGTGCCAGCAGCCCGACAGGGGCGCGACTCCCAGATACGCAGTATTTT
.,TRBJ2-3,TRBV29-1,.,CSATDNTDTQSF,TGCAGCGCGACGGACAACACAGATACGCAGTCTTTT
TRBD1,TRBJ1-2,TRBV5-4,few,CASSDPTGSNYGYTF,TGTGCCAGCAGCGACCCGACAGGGTCGAACTATGGCTACACCTTC
TRBD1,TRBJ2-5,TRBV6-6,.,CASSTDRVGRETQYF,TGTGCCAGCAGTACCGACAGGGTCGGGCGGGAGACCCAGTACTTC
TRBD1,TRBJ2-4,TRBV18,once,CASSPGQGEGQYF,TGTGCCAGCTCACCAGGACAGGGCGAGGGTCAGTACTTC
.,TRBJ1-1,TRBV10-3,.,CAISQPGQNTEAFF,TGTGCCATCAGTCAACCGGGACAGAACACTGAAGCTTTCTTT
.,TRBJ2-7,TRBV15,.,CATSRDTTNPYEQYF,TGTGCCACCAGCAGAGATACCACGAATCCCTACGAGCAGTACTTC
.,TRBJ1-2,TRBV4-1,.,CASSQDGQPTYGYTF,TGCGCCAGCAGCCAAGACGGGCAGCCAACTTATGGCTACACCTTC
.,TRBJ1-1,TRBV6-1,once,CASSEVSTSTEAFF,TGTGCCAGCAGTGAAGTATCGACGTCAACTGAAGCTTTCTTT
TRBD1,TRBJ2-4,TRBV2,.,CASSLLRDRLAKNIQYF,TGTGCCAGCAGCTTGCTCCGGGACAGGCTAGCCAAAAACATTCAGTACTTC
TRBD1,TRBJ2-5,TRBV6-2/TRBV6-3,.,CASSGGQGRETQYF,TGTGCCAGCAGTGGAGGACAGGGGCGGGAGACCCAGTACTTC
.,TRBJ2-1,TRBV12-5,.,CASGSKNEQFF,TGTGCTAGTGGTTCGAAAAATGAGCAGTTCTTC
TRBD1,TRBJ1-2,TRBV19,.,CASSGDRGVYGYTF,TGTGCCAGTAGTGGGGACAGGGGAGTCTATGGCTACACCTTC
.,TRBJ2-1,TRBV11-3,.,CASLAPGGPNEQFF,TGTGCCAGTCTAGCTCCCGGGGGGCCGAATGAGCAGTTCTTC
.,TRBJ1-2,TRBV27,.,CASTGVGDYGYTF,TGTGCCAGCACGGGGGTAGGTGACTATGGCTACACCTTC
TRBD1,TRBJ2-4,TRBV27,.,CASSPNDRGWSIQYF,TGTGCCAGCAGTCCAAACGACAGGGGGTGGAGCATTCAGTACTTC
.,TRBJ2-1,TRBV18,.,CASSPDGTYNEQFF,TGTGCCAGCTCACCGGACGGAACTTACAATGAGCAGTTCTTC
.,TRBJ1-1,TRBV19,once,CASRGRGWDTEAFF,TGTGCCAGTAGGGGCCGCGGTTGGGACACTGAAGCTTTCTTT
.,TRBJ1-1,TRBV12-3/TRBV12-4,.,CASSFGGGTEAFF,TGTGCCAGCAGTTTTGGAGGGGGGACTGAAGCTTTCTTT
TRBD1,TRBJ1-4,TRBV7-9,once,CASSATGAANEKLFF,TGTGCCAGCAGCGCCACAGGGGCAGCTAATGAAAAACTGTTTTTT
TRBD1,TRBJ1-1,TRBV4-3,.,CASSPHDRANTEAFF,TGCGCCAGCAGCCCGCACGACAGGGCGAACACTGAAGCTTTCTTT
.,TRBJ1-5,TRBV27,.,CASSRQGDGQPQHF,TGTGCCAGCAGCCGCCAGGGTGACGGTCAGCCCCAGCATTTT
.,TRBJ2-2,TRBV24-1,.,CATSANQGPGELFF,TGTGCCACCAGTGCGAATCAGGGGCCCGGGGAGCTGTTTTTT
TRBD1,TRBJ1-2,TRBV27,.,CASRYGQGLYGYTF,TGTGCCAGCCGATACGGACAGGGCCTCTATGGCTACACCTTC
.,TRBJ2-7,TRBV3-1/TRBV3-2,.,CASSQDKWQRYEQYF,TGTGCCAGCAGCCAAGACAAATGGCAAAGATACGAGCAGTACTTC
TRBD1,TRBJ1-1,TRBV6-5,once,CASRPQGYENTEAFF,TGTGCCAGCAGGCCACAGGGGTACGAGAACACTGAAGCTTTCTTT
.,TRBJ2-5,TRBV10-3,.,CAIPRDPFRNVETQYF,TGTGCCATCCCCCGGGACCCATTCCGGAACGTGGAGACCCAGTACTTC
.,TRBJ1-2,TRBV3-1/TRBV3-2,.,CASSHRGVDYGYTF,TGTGCCAGCAGCCATCGAGGAGTGGACTATGGCTACACCTTC
TRBD1,TRBJ2-6,TRBV24-1,.,CATSDPDRPGANVLTF,TGTGCCACCAGTGATCCGGACAGGCCCGGGGCCAACGTCCTGACTTTC
.,TRBJ1-2,TRBV5-6,.,CASSLNERSTF,TGTGCCAGCAGCTTGAACGAACGCTCCACCTTC
.,TRBJ2-7,TRBV18,once,CASSPTTGTYEQYF,TGTGCCAGCTCACCAACAACCGGGACCTACGAGCAGTACTTC
TRBD1,TRBJ2-7,TRBV27,.,CASTTLGGNSYEQYF,TGTGCCAGCACCACCCTAGGGGGCAATTCCTACGAGCAGTACTTC
.,TRBJ1-1,TRBV5-1,.,CASSLFSVNTEAFF,TGCGCCAGCAGCTTGTTCTCCGTGAACACTGAAGCTTTCTTT
.,TRBJ1-3,TRBV6-5,.,CASRSRGKGNTIYF,TGTGCCAGCCGAAGCAGGGGAAAAGGAAACACCATATATTTT